The TCR beta chain described here comes from a study of T cell clonality in common variable immunodeficiency. Study outcomes and limitations: Common variable immunodeficiency TCR beta sequences reportedly had fewer deletions and N-nucleotide insertions.

This clone was picked up a small number of times. Its matching antigen is unknown. The junction differs from germline at one of its ends, possibly a read error. The read terminates 3 residues before the CDR3 end, so the remaining end is supplied by the germline J gene. The CDR3 totals 15 residues. Germline-derived CDR1 and CDR2 are SSHAT and FNYEAQ (reference sequence). Control and CVID samples contributed equal amounts of genomic DNA. TCRdb keeps only in-frame clones here, not all; method: immunoSEQ multiplex PCR. The record shows roughly 48,000 clones for this sample, with no singletons present. The genes are TRBV7-7 and TRBJ2-6; TRBD1 might be the D (5 bases). This TCR came from a person aged 18-69 years in good health. Specimen: peripheral blood mononuclear cells. The DNA read from the CDR3 is TGTGCTAGCAGCCCCCAAGGGGCTGGGGCCAACGTC. As protein: CASSPQGAGANV. The CDR3 as a whole reads CASSPQGAGANVLTF.